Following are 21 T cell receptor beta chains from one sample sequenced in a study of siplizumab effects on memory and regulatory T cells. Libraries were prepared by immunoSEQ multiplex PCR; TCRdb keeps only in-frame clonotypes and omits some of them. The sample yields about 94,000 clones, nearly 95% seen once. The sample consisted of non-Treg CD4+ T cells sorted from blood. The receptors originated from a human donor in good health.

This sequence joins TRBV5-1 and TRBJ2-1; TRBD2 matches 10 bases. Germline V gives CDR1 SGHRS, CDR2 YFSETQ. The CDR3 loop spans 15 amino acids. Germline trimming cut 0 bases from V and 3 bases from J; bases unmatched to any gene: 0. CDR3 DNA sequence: TGCGCCAGCAGCTTGGGACTAGCGGGCTACAATGAGCAGTTCTTC. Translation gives CASSLGLAGYNEQFF.

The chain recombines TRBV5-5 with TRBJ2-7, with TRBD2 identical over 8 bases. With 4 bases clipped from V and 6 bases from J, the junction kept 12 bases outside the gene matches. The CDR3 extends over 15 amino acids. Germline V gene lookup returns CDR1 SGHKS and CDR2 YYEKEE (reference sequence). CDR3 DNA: TGTGCCAGCAGCCAGGTTAGCGGGAAATCGTCCGAGCAGTACTTC. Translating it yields CASSQVSGKSSEQYF.

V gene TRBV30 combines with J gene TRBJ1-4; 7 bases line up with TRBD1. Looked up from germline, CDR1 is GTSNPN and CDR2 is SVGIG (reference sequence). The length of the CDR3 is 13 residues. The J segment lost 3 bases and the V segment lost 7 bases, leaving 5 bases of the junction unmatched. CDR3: CAYVDRPNEKLFF. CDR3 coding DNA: TGTGCCTATGTGGACAGGCCTAATGAAAAACTGTTTTTT.

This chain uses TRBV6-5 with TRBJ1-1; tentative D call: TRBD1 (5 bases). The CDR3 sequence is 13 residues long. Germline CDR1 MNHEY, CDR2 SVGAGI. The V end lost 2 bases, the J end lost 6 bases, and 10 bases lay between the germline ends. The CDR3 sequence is CASSYGGMAEAFF. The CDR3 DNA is TGTGCCAGCAGTTACGGGGGGATGGCTGAAGCTTTCTTT.

DNA of the CDR3: TGTGCCAGCAGCCAAGAAATAGTGGGACTCCGCAATGAGCAGTTCTTC. Amino acids: CASSQEIVGLRNEQFF. The chain links TRBV4-2 to TRBJ2-1; perhaps TRBD2 as D (6 bases). The V gene's germline CDR1 is LGHNA and CDR2 YNFKEQ. Trimming took 0 bases from V and 6 from J, leaving 15 bases between them. The CDR3 loop spans 16 amino acids.

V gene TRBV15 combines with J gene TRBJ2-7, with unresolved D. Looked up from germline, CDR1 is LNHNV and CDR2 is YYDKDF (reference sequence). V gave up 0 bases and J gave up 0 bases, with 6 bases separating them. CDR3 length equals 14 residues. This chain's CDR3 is CATSRDTDSYEQYF. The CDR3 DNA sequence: TGTGCCACCAGCAGAGATACAGACTCCTACGAGCAGTACTTC.

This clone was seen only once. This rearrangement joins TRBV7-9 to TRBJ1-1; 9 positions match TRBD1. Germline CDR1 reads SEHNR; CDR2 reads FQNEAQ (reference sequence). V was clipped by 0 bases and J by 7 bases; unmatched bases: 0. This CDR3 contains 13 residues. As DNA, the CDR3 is TGTGCCAGCAGCTTAGCGGGACAGGGTGAAGCTTTCTTT. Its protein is CASSLAGQGEAFF.

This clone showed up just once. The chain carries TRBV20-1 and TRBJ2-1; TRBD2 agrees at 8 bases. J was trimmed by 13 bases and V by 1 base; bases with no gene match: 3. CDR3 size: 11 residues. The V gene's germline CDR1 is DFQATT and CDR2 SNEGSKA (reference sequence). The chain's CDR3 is CSARGAGGQFF. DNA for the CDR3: TGCAGTGCTAGAGGGGCGGGGGGTCAGTTCTTC.

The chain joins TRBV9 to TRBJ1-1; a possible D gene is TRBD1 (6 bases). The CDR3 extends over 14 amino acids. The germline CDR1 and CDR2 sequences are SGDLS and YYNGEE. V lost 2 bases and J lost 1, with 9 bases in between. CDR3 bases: TGTGCCAGCAGCGTTACAGGGCAGAACACTGAAGCTTTCTTT. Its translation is CASSVTGQNTEAFF.

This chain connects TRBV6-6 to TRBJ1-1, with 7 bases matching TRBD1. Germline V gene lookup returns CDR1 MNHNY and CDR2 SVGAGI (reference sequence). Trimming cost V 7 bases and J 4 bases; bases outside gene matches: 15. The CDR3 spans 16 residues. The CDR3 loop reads CASTKGGGAWGTEAFF. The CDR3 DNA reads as TGTGCCAGCACAAAGGGAGGGGGCGCGTGGGGCACTGAAGCTTTCTTT.

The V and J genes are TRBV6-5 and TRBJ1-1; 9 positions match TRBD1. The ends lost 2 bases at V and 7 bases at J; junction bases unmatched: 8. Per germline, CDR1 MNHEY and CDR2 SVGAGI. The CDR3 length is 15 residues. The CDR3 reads CASSYRPRQGVEAFF. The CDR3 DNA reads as TGTGCCAGCAGTTACCGTCCTCGACAGGGGGTTGAAGCTTTCTTT.

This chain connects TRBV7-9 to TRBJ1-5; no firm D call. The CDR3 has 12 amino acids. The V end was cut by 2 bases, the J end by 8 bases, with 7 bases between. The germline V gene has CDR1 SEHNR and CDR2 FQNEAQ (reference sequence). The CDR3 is CASSLSQEPQHF. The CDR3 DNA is TGTGCCAGCAGCTTAAGCCAAGAGCCCCAGCATTTT.

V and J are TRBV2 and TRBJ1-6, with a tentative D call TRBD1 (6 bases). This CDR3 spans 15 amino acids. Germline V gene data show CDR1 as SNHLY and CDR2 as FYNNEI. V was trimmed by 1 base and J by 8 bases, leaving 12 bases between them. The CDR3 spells CASSEEGTSDSPLHF. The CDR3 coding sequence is TGTGCCAGCAGTGAAGAGGGGACAAGCGATTCACCCCTCCACTTT.

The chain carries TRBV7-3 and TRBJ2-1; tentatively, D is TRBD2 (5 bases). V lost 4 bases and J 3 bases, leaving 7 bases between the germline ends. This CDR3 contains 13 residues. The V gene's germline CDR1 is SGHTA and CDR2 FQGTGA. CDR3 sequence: CASSYTSYNEQFF. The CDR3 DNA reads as TGTGCCAGCAGCTATACTAGCTACAATGAGCAGTTCTTC.

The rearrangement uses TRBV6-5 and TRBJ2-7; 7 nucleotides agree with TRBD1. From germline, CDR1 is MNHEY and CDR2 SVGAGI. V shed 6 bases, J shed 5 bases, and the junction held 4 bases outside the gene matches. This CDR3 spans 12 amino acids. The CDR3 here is CASSLDRHEQYF. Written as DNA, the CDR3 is TGTGCCAGCAGCCTGGACAGGCACGAGCAGTACTTC.

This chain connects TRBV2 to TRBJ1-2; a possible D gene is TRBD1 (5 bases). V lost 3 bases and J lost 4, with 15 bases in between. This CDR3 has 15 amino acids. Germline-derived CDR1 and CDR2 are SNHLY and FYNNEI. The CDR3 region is CASSDQGSSLYGYTF. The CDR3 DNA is TGTGCCAGCAGTGACCAGGGAAGTTCCCTCTATGGCTACACCTTC.

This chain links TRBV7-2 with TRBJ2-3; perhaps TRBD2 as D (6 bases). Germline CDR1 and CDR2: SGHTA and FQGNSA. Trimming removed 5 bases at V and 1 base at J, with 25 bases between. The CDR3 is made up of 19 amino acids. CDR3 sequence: CASSKFREGRRRGTDTQYF. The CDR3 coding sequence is TGTGCCAGCAGCAAATTCAGAGAGGGTAGGCGGAGGGGCACAGATACGCAGTATTTT.

The CDR3 coding sequence is TGCGCCAGCAGCCGAGGGACAGGGCGAGGCTACGAGCAGTACTTC. It yields the protein CASSRGTGRGYEQYF. The chain recombines TRBV5-1 with TRBJ2-7; 9 nucleotides agree with TRBD1. Germline CDR1 and CDR2: SGHRS and YFSETQ. J gave up 3 bases and V 4 bases, and 8 bases lay outside the gene matches. CDR3 length: 15 amino acids.

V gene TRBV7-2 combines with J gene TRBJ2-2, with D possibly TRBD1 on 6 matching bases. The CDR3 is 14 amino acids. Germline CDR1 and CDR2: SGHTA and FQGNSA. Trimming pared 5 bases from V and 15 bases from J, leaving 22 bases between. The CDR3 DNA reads TGTGCCAGCAGCCCCATCACCGGGACAAGCTGGGTGTTTTTT. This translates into CASSPITGTSWVFF.

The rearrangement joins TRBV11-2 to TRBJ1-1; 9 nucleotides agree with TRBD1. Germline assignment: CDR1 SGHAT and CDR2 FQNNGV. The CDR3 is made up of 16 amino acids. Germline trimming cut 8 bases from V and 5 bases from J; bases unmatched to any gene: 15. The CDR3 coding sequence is TGTGCCAGCGCTATGGGCCCCCACAGGGGGCTTACTGAAGCTTTCTTT. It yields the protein CASAMGPHRGLTEAFF.

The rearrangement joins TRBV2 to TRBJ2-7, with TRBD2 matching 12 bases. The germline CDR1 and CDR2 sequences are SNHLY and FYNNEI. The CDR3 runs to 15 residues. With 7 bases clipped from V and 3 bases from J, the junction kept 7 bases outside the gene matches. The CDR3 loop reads CASTLLTSGSYEQYF. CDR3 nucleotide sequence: TGTGCCAGCACCCTACTGACTAGCGGGAGCTACGAGCAGTACTTC.